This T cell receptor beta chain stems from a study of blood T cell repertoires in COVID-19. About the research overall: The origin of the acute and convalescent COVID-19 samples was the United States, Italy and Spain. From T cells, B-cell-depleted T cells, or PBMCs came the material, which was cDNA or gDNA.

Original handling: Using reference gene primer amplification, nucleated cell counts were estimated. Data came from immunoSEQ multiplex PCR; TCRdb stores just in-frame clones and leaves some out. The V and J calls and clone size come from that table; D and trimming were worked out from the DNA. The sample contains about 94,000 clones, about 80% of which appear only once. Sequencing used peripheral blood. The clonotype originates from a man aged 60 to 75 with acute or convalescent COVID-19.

Here the CDR3 reads CASSYSGATGANVLTF. The CDR3 region has the DNA TGTGCCAGCAGTTACTCCGGAGCTACTGGGGCCAACGTCCTGACTTTC. V is TRBV6-2 or TRBV6-3 and J is TRBJ2-6, with D hard to call. The CDR3 loop spans 16 amino acids. With 0 bases removed from V and 2 bases from J, the gap between germline ends came to 8 bases. Germline V gene sequence: CDR1 MNHEY, CDR2 SVGEGT.